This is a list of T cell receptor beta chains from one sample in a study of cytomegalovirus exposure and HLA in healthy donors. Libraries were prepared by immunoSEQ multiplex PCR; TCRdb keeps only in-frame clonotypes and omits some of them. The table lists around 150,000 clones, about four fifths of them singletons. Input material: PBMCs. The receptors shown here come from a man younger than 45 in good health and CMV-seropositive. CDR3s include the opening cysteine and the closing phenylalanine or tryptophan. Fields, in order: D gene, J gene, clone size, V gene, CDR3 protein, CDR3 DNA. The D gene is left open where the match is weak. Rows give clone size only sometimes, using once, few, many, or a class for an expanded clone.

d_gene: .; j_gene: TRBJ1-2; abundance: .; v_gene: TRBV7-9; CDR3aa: CASSLGGLAPNYGYTF; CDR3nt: TGTGCCAGCAGCCTAGGGGGACTTGCCCCTAACTATGGCTACACCTTC
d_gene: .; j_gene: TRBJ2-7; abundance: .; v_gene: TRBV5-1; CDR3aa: CASSRGTGEQYF; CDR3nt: TGCGCCAGCAGTCGGGGAACGGGCGAGCAGTACTTC
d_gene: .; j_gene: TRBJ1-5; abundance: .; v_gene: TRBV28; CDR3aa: CASTLGAVDQPQHF; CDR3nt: TGTGCCAGCACTCTAGGGGCGGTGGATCAGCCCCAGCATTTT
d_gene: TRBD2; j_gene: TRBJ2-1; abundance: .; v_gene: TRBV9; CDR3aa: CASSWSGAGKSYNEQFF; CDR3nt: TGTGCCAGCAGCTGGAGTGGAGCGGGAAAGTCCTACAATGAGCAGTTCTTC
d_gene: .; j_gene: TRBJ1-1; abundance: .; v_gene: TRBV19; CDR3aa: CASSIPGLNTEAFF; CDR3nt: TGTGCCAGTAGTATCCCGGGTTTGAACACTGAAGCTTTCTTT
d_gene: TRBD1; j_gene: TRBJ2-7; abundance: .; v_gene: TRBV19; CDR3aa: CASSMDRGVYEQYF; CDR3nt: TGTGCCAGTAGTATGGACAGGGGCGTCTACGAGCAGTACTTC
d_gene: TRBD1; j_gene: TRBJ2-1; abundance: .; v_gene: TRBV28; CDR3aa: CASSEQGAGYNEQFF; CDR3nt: TGTGCCAGCAGTGAGCAGGGGGCTGGGTACAATGAGCAGTTCTTC
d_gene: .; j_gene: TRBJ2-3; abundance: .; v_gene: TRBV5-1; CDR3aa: CASFARGTDTQYF; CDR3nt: TGCGCCAGCTTCGCCCGGGGTACAGATACGCAGTATTTT
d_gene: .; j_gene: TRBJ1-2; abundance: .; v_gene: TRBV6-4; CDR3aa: CASSAREGYGYTF; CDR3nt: TGTGCCAGCAGTGCCAGGGAGGGCTATGGCTACACCTTC
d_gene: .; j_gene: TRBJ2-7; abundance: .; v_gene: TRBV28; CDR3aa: CASSDRYYEQYF; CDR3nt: TGTGCCAGCTCCGACAGATACTACGAGCAGTACTTC
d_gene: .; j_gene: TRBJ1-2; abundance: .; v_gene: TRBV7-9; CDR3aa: CASSTEGTGLTYGYTF; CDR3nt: TGTGCCAGCAGCACCGAAGGTACAGGGTTAACCTATGGCTACACCTTC
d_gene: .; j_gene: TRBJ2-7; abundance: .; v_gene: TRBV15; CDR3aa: CATSRESGHQYEQYF; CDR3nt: TGTGCCACCAGCAGAGAATCAGGGCACCAGTACGAGCAGTACTTC
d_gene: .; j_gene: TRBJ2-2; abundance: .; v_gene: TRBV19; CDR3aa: CASNPRTVGIGELFF; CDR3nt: TGTGCCAGTAACCCCCGGACAGTCGGAATCGGGGAGCTGTTTTTT
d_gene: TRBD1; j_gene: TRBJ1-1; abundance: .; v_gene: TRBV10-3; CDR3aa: CAIRETGEATEAFF; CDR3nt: TGTGCCATCAGGGAAACAGGGGAGGCCACTGAAGCTTTCTTT
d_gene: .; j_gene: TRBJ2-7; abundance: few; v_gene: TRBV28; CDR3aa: CASSLGDPFRGSYEQYF; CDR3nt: TGTGCCAGCAGTTTGGGGGACCCCTTCAGGGGCTCTTACGAGCAGTACTTC
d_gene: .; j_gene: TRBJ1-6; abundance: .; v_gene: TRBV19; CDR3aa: CASSIYREGDSPLHF; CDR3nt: TGTGCCAGTAGTATATACAGGGAAGGAGATTCACCCCTCCACTTT
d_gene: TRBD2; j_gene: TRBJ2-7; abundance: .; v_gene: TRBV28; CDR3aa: CASRGKAGDYEQYF; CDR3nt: TGTGCCAGCAGAGGAAAAGCGGGGGACTACGAGCAGTACTTC
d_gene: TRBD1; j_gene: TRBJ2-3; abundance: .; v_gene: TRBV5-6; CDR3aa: CASSLAGTGVNTQYF; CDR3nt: TGTGCCAGCAGCTTGGCTGGGACAGGGGTAAATACGCAGTATTTT
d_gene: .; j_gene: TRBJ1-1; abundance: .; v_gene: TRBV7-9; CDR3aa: CASGQGTAFGVKAFF; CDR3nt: TGTGCCAGCGGTCAGGGTACGGCCTTTGGGGTAAAAGCTTTCTTT
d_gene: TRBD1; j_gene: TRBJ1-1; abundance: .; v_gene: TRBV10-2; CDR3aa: CASSEDLSGQGEAFF; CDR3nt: TGCGCCAGCAGTGAGGACCTCAGCGGACAGGGAGAAGCTTTCTTT
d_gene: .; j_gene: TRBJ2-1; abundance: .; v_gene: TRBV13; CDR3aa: CASSLEGVSSYNEQFF; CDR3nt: TGTGCCAGCAGCTTAGAGGGGGTTAGCTCCTACAATGAGCAGTTCTTC
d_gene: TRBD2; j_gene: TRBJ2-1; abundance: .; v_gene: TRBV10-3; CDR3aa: CAISEPGTSGRSYNEQFF; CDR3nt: TGTGCCATCAGTGAGCCTGGGACTAGCGGGAGGTCCTACAATGAGCAGTTCTTC
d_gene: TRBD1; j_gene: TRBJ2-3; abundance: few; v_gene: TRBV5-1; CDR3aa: CASSLGTGKNTQYF; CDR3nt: TGCGCCAGCAGCCTCGGGACAGGGAAGAATACGCAGTATTTT
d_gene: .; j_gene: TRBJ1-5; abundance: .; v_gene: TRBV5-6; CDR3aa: CASSLGFTGLQPQHF; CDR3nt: TGTGCCAGCAGCTTGGGATTTACAGGGCTACAGCCCCAGCATTTT
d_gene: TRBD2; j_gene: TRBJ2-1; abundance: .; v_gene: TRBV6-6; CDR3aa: CASRAGIYNEQFF; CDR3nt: TGTGCCAGCAGAGCGGGGATTTACAATGAGCAGTTCTTC
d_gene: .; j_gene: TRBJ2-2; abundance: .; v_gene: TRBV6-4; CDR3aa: CASGSGTGELFF; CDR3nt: TGTGCCAGCGGGAGCGGCACCGGGGAGCTGTTTTTT
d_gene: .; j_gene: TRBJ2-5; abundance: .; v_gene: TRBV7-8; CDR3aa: CASRPKLVSPQETQYF; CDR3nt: TGTGCCAGCAGGCCCAAACTAGTGTCCCCTCAAGAGACCCAGTACTTC
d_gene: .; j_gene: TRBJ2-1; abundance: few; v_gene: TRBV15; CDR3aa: CATSVERSYNEQFF; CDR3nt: TGTGCCACCAGCGTTGAGAGGTCCTACAATGAGCAGTTCTTC
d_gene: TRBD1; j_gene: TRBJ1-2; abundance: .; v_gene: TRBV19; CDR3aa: CASTRGQGYTF; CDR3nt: TGTGCCAGTACGAGGGGGCAAGGCTACACCTTC
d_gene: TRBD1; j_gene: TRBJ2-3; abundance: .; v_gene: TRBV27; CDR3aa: CASSKGQGSGTDTQYF; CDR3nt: TGTGCCAGCAGCAAAGGACAGGGCTCGGGCACAGATACGCAGTATTTT
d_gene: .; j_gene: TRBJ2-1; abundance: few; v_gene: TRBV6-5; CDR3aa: CASSYSKSTGPLEFF; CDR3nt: TGTGCCAGCAGTTACTCGAAATCAACAGGACCATTGGAGTTCTTC
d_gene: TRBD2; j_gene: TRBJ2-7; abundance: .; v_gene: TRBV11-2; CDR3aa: CASRMTSATYEQYF; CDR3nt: TGTGCCAGCAGGATGACTAGCGCTACCTACGAGCAGTACTTC
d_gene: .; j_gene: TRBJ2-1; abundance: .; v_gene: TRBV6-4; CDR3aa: CASSPGLHSYNEQFF; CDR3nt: TGTGCCAGCAGTCCGGGACTCCACTCCTACAATGAGCAGTTCTTC
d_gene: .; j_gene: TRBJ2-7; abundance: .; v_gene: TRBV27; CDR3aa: CASSSRLDRNTYEQYF; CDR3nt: TGTGCCAGCAGTTCACGATTAGACAGAAATACCTACGAGCAGTACTTC
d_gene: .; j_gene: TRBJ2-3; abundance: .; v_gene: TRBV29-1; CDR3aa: CSVEDNLLVPDTQYF; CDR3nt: TGCAGCGTTGAAGATAATCTGCTAGTACCAGATACGCAGTATTTT
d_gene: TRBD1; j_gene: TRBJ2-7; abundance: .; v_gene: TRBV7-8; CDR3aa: CASSPPTGTITYEQYF; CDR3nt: TGTGCCAGCAGCCCGCCGACAGGGACCATTACCTACGAGCAGTACTTC
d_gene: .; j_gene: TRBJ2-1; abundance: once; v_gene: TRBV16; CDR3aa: CASSPRSGGGNEQFF; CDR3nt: TGTGCCAGCAGCCCCCGAAGCGGTGGAGGGAATGAGCAGTTCTTC
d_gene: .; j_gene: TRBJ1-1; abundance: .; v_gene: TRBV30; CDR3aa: CAWGGMNTEAFF; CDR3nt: TGTGCCTGGGGGGGGATGAACACTGAAGCTTTCTTT
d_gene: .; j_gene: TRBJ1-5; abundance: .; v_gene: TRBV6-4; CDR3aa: CASSTQGGGQPQHF; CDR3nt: TGTGCCAGCAGTACCCAGGGAGGCGGTCAGCCCCAGCATTTT
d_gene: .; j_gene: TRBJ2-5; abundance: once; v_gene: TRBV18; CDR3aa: CASSPPSRTEETQYF; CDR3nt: TGTGCCAGCTCACCACCATCGAGGACTGAAGAGACCCAGTACTTC
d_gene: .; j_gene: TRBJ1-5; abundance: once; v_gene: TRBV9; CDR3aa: CASSVEGDNQPQHF; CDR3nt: TGTGCCAGCAGCGTAGAAGGGGACAATCAGCCCCAGCATTTT
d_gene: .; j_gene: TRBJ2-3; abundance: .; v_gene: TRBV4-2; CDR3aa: CASSQEMRDRTDTQYF; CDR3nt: TGTGCCAGCAGCCAAGAAATGCGGGACCGCACAGATACGCAGTATTTT
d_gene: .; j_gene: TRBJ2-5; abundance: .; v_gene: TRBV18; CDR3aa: CASSPQGPETQYF; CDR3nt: TGTGCCAGCTCACCCCAGGGGCCGGAGACCCAGTACTTC
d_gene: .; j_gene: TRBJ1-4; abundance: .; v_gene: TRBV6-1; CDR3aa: CASTREKLFF; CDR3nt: TGTGCCAGCACACGGGAAAAACTGTTTTTT
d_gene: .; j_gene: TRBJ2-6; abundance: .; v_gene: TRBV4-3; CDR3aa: CASSQEYSGANVLTF; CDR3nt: TGCGCCAGCAGCCAAGAGTACTCTGGGGCCAACGTCCTGACTTTC
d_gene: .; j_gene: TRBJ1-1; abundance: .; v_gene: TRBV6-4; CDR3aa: CASRTRTEAFF; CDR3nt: TGTGCCAGCAGAACACGAACTGAAGCTTTCTTT
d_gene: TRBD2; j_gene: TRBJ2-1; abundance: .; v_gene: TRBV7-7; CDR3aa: CASSKTGTSEYNEQFF; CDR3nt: TGTGCCAGCAGTAAAACCGGGACTAGCGAATACAATGAGCAGTTCTTC
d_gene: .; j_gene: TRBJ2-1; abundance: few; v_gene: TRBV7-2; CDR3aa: CASSLDMGADEQFF; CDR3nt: TGTGCCAGCAGCTTAGACATGGGGGCGGATGAGCAGTTCTTC
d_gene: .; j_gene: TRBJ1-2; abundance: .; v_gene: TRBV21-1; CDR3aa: CASGDRGLYGYTF; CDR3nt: TGTGCCAGCGGGGACAGGGGGCTCTATGGCTACACCTTC
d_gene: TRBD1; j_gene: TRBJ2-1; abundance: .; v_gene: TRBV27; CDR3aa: CASSSRTGRLEQFF; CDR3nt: TGTGCCAGCAGTTCTCGGACAGGGCGGCTTGAGCAGTTCTTC
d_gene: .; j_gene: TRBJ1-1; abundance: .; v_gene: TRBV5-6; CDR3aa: CASSVAYIEAFF; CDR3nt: TGTGCCAGCAGCGTGGCTTACATTGAAGCTTTCTTT
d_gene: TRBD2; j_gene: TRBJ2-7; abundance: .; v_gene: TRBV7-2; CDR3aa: CASSPSGRYEQYF; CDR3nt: TGTGCCAGCAGCCCTAGCGGGCGGTACGAGCAGTACTTC
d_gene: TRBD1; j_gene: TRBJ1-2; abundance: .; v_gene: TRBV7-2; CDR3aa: CASSMTGTGTGYTF; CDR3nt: TGTGCCAGCAGCATGACCGGGACAGGGACGGGCTACACCTTC
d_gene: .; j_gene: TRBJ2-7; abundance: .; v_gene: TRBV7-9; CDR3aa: CASSFAGGTGHEQYF; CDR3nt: TGTGCCAGCAGCTTCGCGGGTGGGACTGGCCACGAGCAGTACTTC
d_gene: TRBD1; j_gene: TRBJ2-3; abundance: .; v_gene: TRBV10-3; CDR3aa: CASRDRGQDTQYF; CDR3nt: TGTGCCTCCCGGGACAGGGGGCAAGATACGCAGTATTTT
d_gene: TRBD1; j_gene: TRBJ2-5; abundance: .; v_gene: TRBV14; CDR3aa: CASSQGAGTGGETQYF; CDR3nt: TGTGCCAGCAGCCAAGGCGCCGGGACAGGGGGAGAGACCCAGTACTTC
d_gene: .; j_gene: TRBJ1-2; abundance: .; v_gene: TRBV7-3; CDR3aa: CASSPGGGTNYGYTF; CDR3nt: TGTGCCAGCAGCCCGGGCGGGGGGACCAACTATGGCTACACCTTC
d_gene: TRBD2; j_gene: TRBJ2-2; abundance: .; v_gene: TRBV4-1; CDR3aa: CASSQGGLGSTGELFF; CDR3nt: TGCGCCAGCAGCCAGGGGGGACTAGGGAGCACCGGGGAGCTGTTTTTT
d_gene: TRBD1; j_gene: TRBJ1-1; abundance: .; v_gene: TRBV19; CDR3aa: CASRSGTGESDTEAFF; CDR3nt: TGTGCCAGTAGGTCCGGGACAGGGGAGTCGGACACTGAAGCTTTCTTT
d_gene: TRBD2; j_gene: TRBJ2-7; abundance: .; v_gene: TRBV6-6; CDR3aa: CASSLGGRRGGEQYF; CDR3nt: TGTGCCAGCAGTCTGGGAGGACGGCGGGGGGGCGAGCAGTACTTC